This TCR beta chain was found in a study of cytomegalovirus exposure and HLA in healthy donors. Germline V gene data show CDR1 as LNHDA and CDR2 as SQIVND (reference sequence). Trimming shortened V by 1 base and J by 6 bases, and 13 bases separated the two germline ends. The CDR3 has 14 residues. The PCR employed 60 Vbeta primers together with 13 Jbeta primers. Here immunoSEQ multiplex PCR was the method, and the copy in TCRdb shows in-frame clones only, minus some. The sample has roughly 90,000 clones, 80% seen once. The TCR was taken from a man between 18 and 29 years old in good health and CMV-seronegative. This rearrangement joins TRBV19 to TRBJ2-7; the D is unclear. The sample comprised PBMCs. CDR3 protein: CASSIGGPSSEQYF. In nucleotides, the CDR3 is TGTGCCAGTAGTATAGGTGGCCCATCAAGCGAGCAGTACTTC.